The text below deals with one TCR beta chain. What it recognizes is unknown. Profiling relied on immunoSEQ multiplex PCR, and the TCRdb table lists in-frame clones only, not all of them. Here the sample spans approximately 40,000 clones, 73% being singletons. These data come from a study of vaccination effects on CD4 cells after COVID-19. Before sequencing took place, the ViraFEST assay used viral peptide pools to expand antigen-specific CD4+ T cells. With roughly nine days of culture completed, CD4+ T cells were isolated. Convalescent patients had PCR-confirmed SARS-CoV-2 infection between March and December 2020. Culturing of 1.5 million to 2.5 million PBMC per well took place with around 9.4 IU/ml IL-2 and 9 to 10 ug/ml peptides. Fresh IL-2-containing medium replaced half the medium on days 3 and 7. Overall study results and limits: Clones induced by infection and by vaccine showed marked clonal contraction late after vaccination.

Germline V gene sequence: CDR1 SGHVS, CDR2 FQNEAQ. V gave up 5 bases and J gave up 6 bases; unmatched junction bases: 8. The CDR3 sequence is 14 residues long. The source is a human donor who had a prior SARS-CoV-2 infection. The chain employs TRBV7-8 and TRBJ2-7; TRBD1 matches 9 bases. Sequenced here: CD4+ T cells from PBMCs cultured with a peptide pool, sampled before COVID-19 vaccination. This chain's CDR3 is CASSHRDRDREQYF. CDR3 DNA: TGTGCCAGCAGCCATCGGGACAGGGACCGCGAGCAGTACTTC.